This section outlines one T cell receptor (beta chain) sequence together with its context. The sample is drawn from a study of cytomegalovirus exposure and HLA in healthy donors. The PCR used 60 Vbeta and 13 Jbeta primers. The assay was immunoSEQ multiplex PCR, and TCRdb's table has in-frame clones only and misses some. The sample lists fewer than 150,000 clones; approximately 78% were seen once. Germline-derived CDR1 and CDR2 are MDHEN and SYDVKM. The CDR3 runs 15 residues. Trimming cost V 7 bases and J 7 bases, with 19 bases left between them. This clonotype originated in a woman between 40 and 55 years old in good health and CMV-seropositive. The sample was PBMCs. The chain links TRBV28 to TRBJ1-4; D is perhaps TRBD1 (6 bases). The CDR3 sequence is CASMGGGAEGEKLFF. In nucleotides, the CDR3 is TGTGCCAGCATGGGGGGGGGCGCCGAGGGTGAAAAACTGTTTTTT.